The sequence of this T cell receptor beta chain was determined in a study of shared clonotypes between healthy human individuals. The study, taken as a whole, reports: The generation probabilities recorded for non-shared clonotypes fell below those of clonotypes shared by all four donors.

The study separated CD4+ cells into CD45RA+ naive and CD45RA-negative memory subsets. Assay execution proceeded at the deep level. This table comes from immunoSEQ multiplex PCR, and its TCRdb copy is limited to in-frame clones, with some not included. Among some 2,500,000 clones, more than 85% were seen once, and the ten largest hold approximately 0.36%. Points on this clone: Its antigen is undetermined.

The CDR3 covers 12 residues. Germline V CDR1 and CDR2: MNHNS, SASEGT. Trimming cost V 6 bases and J 2 bases, with 7 bases left between them. This chain uses TRBV6-1 with TRBJ2-5; possibly TRBD2 for D (5 bases). The sequencing input was naive CD4+ T cells from PBMCs. Described subset: CD45RA+ positively selected. This clonotype originated in a man in his late teens or twenties in good health. Some clones in this sample may be carry-over from other donors' samples. CDR3 nucleotide sequence: TGTGCCAGCAGGGGGAGTCAAGAGACCCAGTACTTC. Its protein product is CASRGSQETQYF.